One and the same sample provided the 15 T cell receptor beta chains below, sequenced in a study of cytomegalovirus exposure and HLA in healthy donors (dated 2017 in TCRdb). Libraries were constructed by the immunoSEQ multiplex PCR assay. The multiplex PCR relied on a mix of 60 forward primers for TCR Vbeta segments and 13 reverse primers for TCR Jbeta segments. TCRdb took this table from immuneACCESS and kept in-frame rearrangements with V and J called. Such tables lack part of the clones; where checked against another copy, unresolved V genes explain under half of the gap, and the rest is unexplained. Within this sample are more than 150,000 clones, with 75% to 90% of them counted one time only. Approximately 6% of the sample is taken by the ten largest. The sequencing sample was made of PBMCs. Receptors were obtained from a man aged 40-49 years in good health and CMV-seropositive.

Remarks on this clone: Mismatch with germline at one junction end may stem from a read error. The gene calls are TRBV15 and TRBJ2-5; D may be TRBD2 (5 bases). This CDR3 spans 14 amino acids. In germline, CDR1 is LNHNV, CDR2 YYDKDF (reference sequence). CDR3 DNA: TGTGCCACCAGCGGAGACATTGGAGGAGAGACCCAGTACTTC. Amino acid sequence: CATSGDIGGETQYF.

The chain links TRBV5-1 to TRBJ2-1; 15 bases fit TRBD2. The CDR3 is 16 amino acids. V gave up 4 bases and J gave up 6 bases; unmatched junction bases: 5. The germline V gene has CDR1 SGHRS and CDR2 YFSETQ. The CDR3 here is CASSVRTSGGVNEQFF. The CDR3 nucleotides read TGCGCCAGCAGCGTCCGGACTAGCGGGGGGGTCAATGAGCAGTTCTTC.

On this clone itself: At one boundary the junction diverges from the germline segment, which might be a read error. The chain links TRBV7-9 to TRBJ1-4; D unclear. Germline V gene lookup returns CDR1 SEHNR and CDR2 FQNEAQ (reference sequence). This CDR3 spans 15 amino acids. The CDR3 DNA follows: TGTTCCAGCAGTACTAGTGGGACAACTAATGAAAAACTGTTTTTT. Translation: CSSSTSGTTNEKLFF. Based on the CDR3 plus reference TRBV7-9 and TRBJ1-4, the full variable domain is DTGVSQNPRHKITKRGQNVTFRCDPISEHNRLYWYRQTLGQGPEFLTYFQNEAQLEKSRLLSDRFSAERPKGSFSTLEIQRTEQGDSAMYLCSSSTSGTTNEKLFFGSGTQLSVL.

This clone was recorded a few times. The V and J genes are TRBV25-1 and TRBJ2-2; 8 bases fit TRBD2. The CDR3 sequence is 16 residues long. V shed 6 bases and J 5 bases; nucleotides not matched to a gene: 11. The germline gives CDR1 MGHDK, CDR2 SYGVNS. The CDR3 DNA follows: TGTGCCAGCAGGGCTATCGGGGGGGCGTGGACCGGGGAGCTGTTTTTT. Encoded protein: CASRAIGGAWTGELFF. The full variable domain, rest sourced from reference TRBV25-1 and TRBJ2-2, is EADIYQTPRYLVIGTGKKITLECSQTMGHDKMYWYQQDPGMELHLIHYSYGVNSTEKGDLSSESTVSRIRTEHFPLTLESARPSHTSQYLCASRAIGGAWTGELFFGEGSRLTVL.

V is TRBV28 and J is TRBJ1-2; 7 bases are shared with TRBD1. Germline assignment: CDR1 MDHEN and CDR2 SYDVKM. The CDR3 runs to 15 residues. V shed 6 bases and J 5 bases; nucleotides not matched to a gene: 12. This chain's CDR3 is CASRRTLTGAYGYTF. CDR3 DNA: TGTGCCAGCAGACGGACCCTCACAGGGGCTTATGGCTACACCTTC.

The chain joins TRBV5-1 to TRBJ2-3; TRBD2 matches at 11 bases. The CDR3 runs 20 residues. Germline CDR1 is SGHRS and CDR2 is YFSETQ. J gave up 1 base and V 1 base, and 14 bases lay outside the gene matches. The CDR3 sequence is CASSLSLIAGGPRGTDTQYF. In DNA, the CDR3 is TGCGCCAGCAGCTTGTCCCTCATAGCGGGGGGGCCGAGGGGCACAGATACGCAGTATTTT.

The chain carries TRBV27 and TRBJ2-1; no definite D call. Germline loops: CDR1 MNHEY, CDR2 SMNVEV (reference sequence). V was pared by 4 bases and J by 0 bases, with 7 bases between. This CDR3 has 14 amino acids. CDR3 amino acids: CASSSLFSYNEQFF. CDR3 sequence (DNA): TGTGCCAGCAGTTCCCTATTCTCCTACAATGAGCAGTTCTTC.

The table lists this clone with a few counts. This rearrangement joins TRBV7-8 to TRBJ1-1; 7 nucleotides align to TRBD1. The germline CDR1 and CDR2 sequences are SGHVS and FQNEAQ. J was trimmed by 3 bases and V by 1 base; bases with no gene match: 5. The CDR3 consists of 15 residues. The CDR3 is CASSLEAGGHTEAFF. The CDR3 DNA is TGTGCCAGCAGCTTAGAGGCAGGGGGGCACACTGAAGCTTTCTTT. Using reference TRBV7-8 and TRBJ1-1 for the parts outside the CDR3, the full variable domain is GAGVSQSPRYKVAKRGQDVALRCDPISGHVSLFWYQQALGQGPEFLTYFQNEAQLDKSGLPSDRFFAERPEGSVSTLKIQRTQQEDSAVYLCASSLEAGGHTEAFFGQGTRLTVV.

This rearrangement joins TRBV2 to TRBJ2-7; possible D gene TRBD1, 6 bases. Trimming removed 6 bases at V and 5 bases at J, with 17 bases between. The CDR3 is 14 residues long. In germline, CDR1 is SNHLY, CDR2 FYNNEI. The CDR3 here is CASSPDLTGHEQYF. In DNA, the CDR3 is TGTGCCAGCAGCCCCGATCTTACAGGGCACGAGCAGTACTTC.

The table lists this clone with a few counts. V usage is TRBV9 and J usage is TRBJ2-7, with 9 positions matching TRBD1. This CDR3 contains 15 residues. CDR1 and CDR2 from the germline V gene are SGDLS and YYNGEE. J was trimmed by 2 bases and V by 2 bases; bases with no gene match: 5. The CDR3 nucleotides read TGTGCCAGCAGCGTTCGGACAGGGGTGGCCTACGAGCAGTACTTC. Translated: CASSVRTGVAYEQYF.

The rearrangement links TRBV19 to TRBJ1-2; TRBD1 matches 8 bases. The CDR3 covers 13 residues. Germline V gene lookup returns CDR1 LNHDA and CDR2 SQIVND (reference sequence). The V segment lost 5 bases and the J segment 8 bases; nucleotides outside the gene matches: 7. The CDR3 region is CASSPTGEGGYTF. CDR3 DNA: TGTGCCAGTAGTCCGACAGGGGAGGGAGGCTACACCTTC.

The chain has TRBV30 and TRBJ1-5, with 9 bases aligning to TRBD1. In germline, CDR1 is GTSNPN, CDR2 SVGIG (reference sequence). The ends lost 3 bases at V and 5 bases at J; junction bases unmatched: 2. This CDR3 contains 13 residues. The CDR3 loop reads CAWSTGGDQPQHF. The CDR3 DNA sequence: TGTGCCTGGAGCACAGGGGGCGATCAGCCCCAGCATTTT.

The CDR3 DNA is TGTGCCAGCAGAAGGATCTTCACGGGGCAAGAGACCCAGTACTTC. Translation: CASRRIFTGQETQYF. The gene calls are TRBV6-1 and TRBJ2-5; TRBD2 is a possible D gene (5 bases). Germline assignment: CDR1 MNHNS and CDR2 SASEGT. V lost 6 bases to trimming and J lost 2 bases, with 16 bases between them. CDR3 length: 15 amino acids.

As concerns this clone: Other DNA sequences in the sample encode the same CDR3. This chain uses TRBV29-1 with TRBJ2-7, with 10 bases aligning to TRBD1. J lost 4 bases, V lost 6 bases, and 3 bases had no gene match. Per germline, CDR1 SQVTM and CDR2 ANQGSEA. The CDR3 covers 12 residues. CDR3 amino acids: CSVRTGGYEQYF. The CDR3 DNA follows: TGCAGCGTCAGGACAGGGGGGTACGAGCAGTACTTC.

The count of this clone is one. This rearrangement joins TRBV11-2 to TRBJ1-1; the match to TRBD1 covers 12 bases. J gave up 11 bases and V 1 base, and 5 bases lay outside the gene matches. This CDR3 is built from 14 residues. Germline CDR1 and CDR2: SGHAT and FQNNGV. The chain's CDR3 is CASSLAGTGGTAFF. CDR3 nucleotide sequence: TGTGCCAGCAGCTTAGCCGGGACAGGGGGCACGGCTTTCTTT.